In this sample, the clone carrying this T cell receptor beta chain turned up once. As yet, its antigen is unknown. The entry originates in a study of shared clonotypes between healthy human individuals. Study in general: A couple of women and three men aged 18 to 49 served as donors. Three plates each covered CD4 naive and memory; CD8 naive two, CD8 memory one. Findings and caveats of the study: Clonotypes shared by all four sorted-subset donors had higher generation probabilities than non-shared clonotypes.

Profiling relied on immunoSEQ multiplex PCR, and the TCRdb table lists in-frame clones only, not all of them. The sample yields roughly 2.1 million clones, 85% to 95% seen once. Selected positively for CCR7 and CD45RO-negative, naive CD8 cells excluded terminally differentiated effector memory CD45RA+ cells. Only Caucasian adults living in Nashville, Tennessee served as donors. This CDR3 is built from 17 residues. V lost 0 bases and J 11 bases, leaving 22 bases between the germline ends. Germline-derived CDR1 and CDR2 are LGHNA and YNFKEQ. This TCR came from a man aged 18 to 30 in good health. Some clones in this sample may be carry-over from other donors' samples. Input material: naive CD8+ T cells from PBMCs. The rearrangement links TRBV4-2 to TRBJ1-4; D gene unclear. The CDR3 bases are TGTGCCAGCAGCCAAGATGCTAGTTTTCCGACCTCCGAGAAACTGTTTTTT. It is translated as CASSQDASFPTSEKLFF.